This T cell receptor (beta chain) was retrieved from a study of blood T cell repertoires in COVID-19. Whole-study context: Acute-phase and convalescent COVID-19 samples originated in the United States, Italy and Spain. T cells, B-cell-depleted T cells, or PBMCs supplied cDNA or gDNA.

Sequencing was performed with immunoSEQ multiplex PCR; in TCRdb, only in-frame clones are kept and a portion is missing. The sample holds roughly 150,000 clones, about 85% seen once. V shed 7 bases, J shed 5 bases, and the junction held 10 bases outside the gene matches. The CDR3 extends over 15 amino acids. Germline-derived CDR1 and CDR2 are ENHRY and SYGVKD. This clone appeared a few times. This chain connects TRBV10-3 to TRBJ2-2; the match to TRBD2 covers 7 bases. This receptor was identified in a woman aged 70-85 years with acute or convalescent COVID-19. The source material was peripheral blood. The CDR3 nucleotides are TGTGCCATCACGCCTGGACTAGATAGAACCGGGGAGCTGTTTTTT. This codes for CAITPGLDRTGELFF.